Below, 26 T cell receptor beta chains from the same sample are listed, as sequenced in a study of cytotoxic CD8 clonotypes in ibrutinib-treated CLL. The repertoire was sequenced with immunoSEQ multiplex PCR; TCRdb's copy has only in-frame clones and lacks some. The sample consists of about 130,000 clones, roughly 84% of them appearing once. Material: PBMCs, obtained after 24 months of ibrutinib treatment. The receptor source for this set is a human donor with chronic lymphocytic leukemia.

The chain recombines TRBV30 with TRBJ1-1; tentative D call: TRBD1 (5 bases). Germline V lookup: CDR1 GTSNPN, CDR2 SVGIG (reference sequence). The V gene lost 3 bases and the J gene lost 5 bases, with 19 bases spanning the gap. This CDR3 comprises 15 residues. CDR3 loop: CAWRPPGTRRTEAFF. Here the CDR3 DNA reads TGTGCCTGGAGACCACCCGGGACTCGGAGAACTGAAGCTTTCTTT.

Comment on this clone: This CDR3 is also generated by other DNA sequences in the sample. The chain combines TRBV28 with TRBJ1-1; D unclear. This CDR3 is 11 amino acids long. Germline V CDR1 and CDR2: MDHEN, SYDVKM. Trimming pared 6 bases from V and 4 bases from J, leaving 6 bases between. This chain's CDR3 is CASSPRTEAFF. CDR3 bases: TGTGCCAGCAGCCCTCGCACTGAAGCTTTCTTT.

V is TRBV9 and J is TRBJ2-1; weak D call: TRBD1 (7 bases). The germline V and J ends were trimmed by 0 bases and 7 bases, with 17 bases remaining between them. Germline V lookup: CDR1 SGDLS, CDR2 YYNGEE. The CDR3 consists of 16 residues. CDR3 nucleotides: TGTGCCAGCAGCGTAGATGCCAGGGGGGTTTGGAATGAGCAGTTCTTC. This codes for CASSVDARGVWNEQFF.

The CDR3 nucleotides read TGTGCCAGCAGCTTGGGGTTAACAGGCCTCACCGGGGAGCTGTTTTTT. Translation: CASSLGLTGLTGELFF. This chain links TRBV5-6 with TRBJ2-2, with D possibly TRBD1 on 5 matching bases. Germline V lookup: CDR1 SGHDT, CDR2 YYEEEE. V was trimmed by 0 bases and J by 4 bases, leaving 13 bases between them. This CDR3 is built from 16 residues.

The gene calls are TRBV7-2 and TRBJ2-3; D remains unclear. Germline V gene lookup returns CDR1 SGHTA and CDR2 FQGNSA. This CDR3 has 13 residues. V was pared by 4 bases and J by 1 base, with 6 bases between. CDR3 nucleotide sequence: TGTGCCAGCAGCTCCCTACGCACAGATACGCAGTATTTT. Its protein product is CASSSLRTDTQYF.

This chain connects TRBV27 to TRBJ2-7; weak D call: TRBD2 (6 bases). Trimming pared 0 bases from V and 6 bases from J, leaving 12 bases between. This CDR3 comprises 14 residues. Germline V gene sequence: CDR1 MNHEY, CDR2 SMNVEV (reference sequence). CDR3 in DNA: TGTGCCAGCAGTTTATCATGGAGGGCAGGCGAGCAGTACTTC. Its protein product is CASSLSWRAGEQYF.

The chain couples TRBV21-1 to TRBJ1-2; TRBD1 was called by the table and not checked on the DNA. TRBV21-1 has pseudogene status. There are 16 residues in the CDR3. In DNA form, the CDR3 reads TGTGCCAGCAGCAGCCTCCCCGGGACAGGGACCACGGGCTACACCTTC. It specifies CASSSLPGTGTTGYTF.

The chain is built from TRBV23-1 and TRBJ2-2, with D maybe TRBD2 (6 bases). Being an ORF, TRBV23-1 has a function that is uncertain. CDR3 length: 17 residues. V was pared by 10 bases and J by 0 bases, with 21 bases between. The CDR3 is CAISGIESGPNTGELFF. CDR3 DNA: TGCGCCATTTCCGGGATTGAAAGCGGGCCGAACACCGGGGAGCTGTTTTTT.

The chain is built from TRBV10-3 and TRBJ1-2, with a tentative D call TRBD1 (6 bases). This CDR3 contains 15 residues. Between the trimmed V and J ends, which lost 8 bases and 2 bases, there was a span of 18 bases. From germline, CDR1 is ENHRY and CDR2 SYGVKD. CDR3: CAIGGRGAENYGYTF. The CDR3 bases are TGTGCCATCGGGGGGCGCGGGGCTGAGAACTATGGCTACACCTTC.

The sample holds one count of this clone. The chain has TRBV25-1 and TRBJ2-3; 12 bases fit TRBD2. This CDR3 is built from 16 residues. The V gene end was trimmed by 4 bases and the J gene end by 2 bases; junction bases not matched to a gene: 4. Germline V CDR1 and CDR2: MGHDK, SYGVNS. The DNA for the CDR3 is TGTGCCAGCAGTGTGACTAGCGGGGGCATCACAGATACGCAGTATTTT. Its translation is CASSVTSGGITDTQYF.

The chain is built from TRBV5-6 and TRBJ1-3; D call uncertain. Germline V CDR1 and CDR2: SGHDT, YYEEEE. This CDR3 is built from 12 residues. Trimming cost V 5 bases and J 7 bases, with 10 bases left between them. DNA of the CDR3: TGTGCCAGCAGTTTTCAAGAGAACACCATATATTTT. The encoded protein is CASSFQENTIYF.

V gene TRBV5-1 combines with J gene TRBJ1-3; weak D call: TRBD1 (5 bases). The CDR3 consists of 16 residues. V dropped 4 bases and J dropped 0 bases, with 14 bases sitting between them. CDR1 and CDR2 from the germline V gene are SGHRS and YFSETQ. This CDR3 reads CASSGWGTTSGNTIYF. CDR3 nucleotide sequence: TGCGCCAGCAGCGGGTGGGGGACTACCTCTGGAAACACCATATATTTT. The whole variable domain, filled in from reference TRBV5-1 and TRBJ1-3, reads KAGVTQTPRYLIKTRGQQVTLSCSPISGHRSVSWYQQTPGQGLQFLFEYFSETQRNKGNFPGRFSGRQFSNSRSEMNVSTLELGDSALYLCASSGWGTTSGNTIYFGEGSWLTVV.

As concerns this clone: Distinct nucleotide sequences in the sample also encode this CDR3. The CDR3 region is CASSLKGYYGYTF. The CDR3 DNA reads as TGTGCCAGCAGCTTAAAAGGGTATTATGGCTACACCTTC. This chain uses TRBV7-2 with TRBJ1-2; D is unclear. This CDR3 comprises 13 residues. The V gene lost 2 bases and the J gene lost 5 bases, with 9 bases spanning the gap. CDR1 is SGHTA, CDR2 FQGNSA, per germline.

The genes are TRBV6-5 and TRBJ2-3; weak D call: TRBD1 (5 bases). The CDR3 totals 14 residues. V lost 7 bases, J lost 1 base, and 12 bases lay in between. CDR1 is MNHEY and CDR2 is SVGAGI in the germline V gene. CDR3 loop: CASTRDFGTDTQYF. CDR3 in DNA: TGTGCCAGCACCAGGGATTTTGGCACAGATACGCAGTATTTT.

This sequence joins TRBV19 and TRBJ1-3, with D possibly being TRBD1 (6 bases). CDR3 length equals 13 residues. Trimming pared 7 bases from V and 3 bases from J, leaving 10 bases between. Per the germline V gene, CDR1 is LNHDA and CDR2 is SQIVND (reference sequence). CDR3 in amino acids: CASTEGVGNTIYF. As DNA, the CDR3 is TGTGCCAGTACGGAGGGGGTTGGAAACACCATATATTTT.

CDR3: CASSTTDLTTDTQYF. The CDR3 coding sequence is TGTGCCAGCAGCACCACGGACTTGACCACAGATACGCAGTATTTT. The chain is built from TRBV9 and TRBJ2-3; perhaps TRBD2 as D (5 bases). The CDR3 loop spans 15 amino acids. Germline V lookup: CDR1 SGDLS, CDR2 YYNGEE. Trimming removed 4 bases at V and 2 bases at J, with 14 bases between.

The V gene is TRBV18, the J gene TRBJ1-5; D not resolved. V dropped 2 bases and J dropped 0 bases, with 8 bases sitting between them. Germline V CDR1 and CDR2: KGHSH, LQKENI. There are 15 residues in the CDR3. CDR3 DNA: TGTGCCAGCTCACCAACGACGGATAGCAATCAGCCCCAGCATTTT. Amino acid sequence: CASSPTTDSNQPQHF.

The V and J genes are TRBV7-9 and TRBJ1-3; the D is unclear. Trimming took 5 bases from V and 4 from J, leaving 9 bases between them. Germline loops: CDR1 SEHNR, CDR2 FQNEAQ (reference sequence). This CDR3 is 13 amino acids long. The CDR3 sequence: CASSLGRGNTIYF. In DNA, the CDR3 is TGTGCCAGCAGCCTAGGGAGGGGAAACACCATATATTTT.

The chain links TRBV7-6 to TRBJ2-5, with 7 bases that match TRBD2. With V trimmed by 1 base and J by 2 bases, 1 base remained unmatched. Germline V gene sequence: CDR1 SGHVS, CDR2 FNYEAQ. The CDR3 has 14 amino acids. The CDR3 loop is CASSLGGGQETQYF. The CDR3 bases are TGTGCCAGCAGCTTAGGCGGGGGACAAGAGACCCAGTACTTC.

This clone has only one observation. V and J are TRBV27 and TRBJ2-1, with 15 bases identical to TRBD2. The CDR3 runs 15 residues. Germline CDR1 MNHEY, CDR2 SMNVEV (reference sequence). Germline trimming cut 6 bases from V and 6 bases from J; bases unmatched to any gene: 3. The CDR3 spells CASRGLAGGGNEQFF. In DNA, the CDR3 is TGTGCCAGCAGGGGACTAGCGGGGGGCGGCAATGAGCAGTTCTTC.

This chain connects TRBV29-1 to TRBJ2-7; possible D gene TRBD1, 5 bases. The CDR3 length is 15 residues. CDR1 and CDR2 (germline): SQVTM, ANQGSEA. Trimming took off 2 bases at V and 3 bases at J, with 17 bases between the two ends. The CDR3 DNA reads as TGCAGCGTTGAACGGTGGCAGGGAACGGACTACGAGCAGTACTTC. This translates into CSVERWQGTDYEQYF.

The chain employs TRBV12-1 and TRBJ1-3; TRBD1, the table's D call, was not compared with the DNA. TRBV12-1 constitutes a pseudogene. The CDR3 spans 15 residues. As DNA, the CDR3 is TGTGCCAGCACCCTAGGGGGTTCTCATGGAAACACCATATATTTT. Its protein is CASTLGGSHGNTIYF.

The chain combines TRBV9 with TRBJ2-5; 7 bases match TRBD1. The V gene end was trimmed by 3 bases and the J gene end by 5 bases; junction bases not matched to a gene: 10. Per germline, CDR1 SGDLS and CDR2 YYNGEE. The CDR3 loop spans 15 amino acids. The CDR3 loop is CASSAQGSYWETQYF. In nucleotides, the CDR3 is TGTGCCAGCAGCGCACAGGGGAGCTATTGGGAGACCCAGTACTTC. Using reference TRBV9 and TRBJ2-5 for the parts outside the CDR3, the full variable domain is DSGVTQTPKHLITATGQRVTLRCSPRSGDLSVYWYQQSLDQGLQFLIQYYNGEERAKGNILERFSAQQFPDLHSELNLSSLELGDSALYFCASSAQGSYWETQYFGPGTRLLVL.

The chain uses TRBV18 and TRBJ1-6, with a tentative D call TRBD1 (5 bases). This CDR3 has 13 amino acids. CDR1 is KGHSH and CDR2 is LQKENI in the germline V gene. V was clipped by 2 bases and J by 7 bases, with 6 bases between them. As DNA, the CDR3 is TGTGCCAGCTCACCAGGGGCAAATTCACCCCTCCACTTT. Its translation is CASSPGANSPLHF.

The rearrangement uses TRBV28 and TRBJ1-2; D might be TRBD1 (5 bases). The V and J ends lost 5 bases and 8 bases respectively, with 18 bases between them. Germline V gene lookup returns CDR1 MDHEN and CDR2 SYDVKM. The CDR3 has 14 amino acids. The CDR3 here is CASSPIYAGNGYTF. For the CDR3, the DNA is TGTGCCAGCAGTCCTATTTACGCAGGGAACGGCTACACCTTC.

V and J are TRBV2 and TRBJ2-7; TRBD1 agrees at 8 bases. The CDR3 runs to 13 residues. Germline CDR1 reads SNHLY; CDR2 reads FYNNEI. With 6 bases clipped from V and 6 bases from J, the junction kept 7 bases outside the gene matches. This CDR3 is CASRGGQVTEQYF. The CDR3 region has the DNA TGTGCCAGCAGGGGGGGACAGGTGACCGAGCAGTACTTC.